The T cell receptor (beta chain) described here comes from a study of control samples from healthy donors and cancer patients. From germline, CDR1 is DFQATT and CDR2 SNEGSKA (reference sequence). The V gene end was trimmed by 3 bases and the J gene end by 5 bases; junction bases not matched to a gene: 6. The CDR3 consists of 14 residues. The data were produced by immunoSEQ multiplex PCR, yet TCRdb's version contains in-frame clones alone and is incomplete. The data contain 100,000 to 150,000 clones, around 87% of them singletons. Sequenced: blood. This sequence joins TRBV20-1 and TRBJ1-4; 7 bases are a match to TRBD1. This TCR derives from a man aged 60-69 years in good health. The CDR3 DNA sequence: TGCAGTGCTAGTCGGCCAGGGGGGAATGAAAAACTGTTTTTT. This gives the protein CSASRPGGNEKLFF.